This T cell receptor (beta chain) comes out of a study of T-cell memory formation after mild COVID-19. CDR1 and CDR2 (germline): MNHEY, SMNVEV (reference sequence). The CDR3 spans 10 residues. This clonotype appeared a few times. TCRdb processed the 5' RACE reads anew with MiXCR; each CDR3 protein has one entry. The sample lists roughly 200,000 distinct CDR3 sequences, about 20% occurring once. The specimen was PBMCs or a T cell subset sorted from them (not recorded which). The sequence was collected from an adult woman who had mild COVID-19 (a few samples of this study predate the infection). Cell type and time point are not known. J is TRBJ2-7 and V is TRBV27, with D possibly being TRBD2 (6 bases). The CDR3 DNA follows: TGTGTGAAGGGGAGGTACGAGCAGTACTTC. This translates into CVKGRYEQYF.